The 26 T cell receptor beta chains listed next were all sequenced from one sample in a study of blood T cell repertoires in COVID-19. Assay used: immunoSEQ multiplex PCR; TCRdb lists only in-frame clones, some missing. This table has 45,000 to 70,000 clones, roughly 82% appearing once. The sample was peripheral blood. The receptors originated from a woman aged 60-75 years with acute or convalescent COVID-19.

The chain recombines TRBV12-5 with TRBJ2-3, with 9 bases that match TRBD2. Germline V CDR1 and CDR2: LGHNT, FRNRAP. V trimming: 5 bases; J trimming: 3 bases; junction bases outside the gene matches: 15. The CDR3 contains 18 residues. This CDR3 is CASGPGRGGSFMTDTQYF. CDR3 DNA: TGTGCTAGTGGTCCCGGGCGGGGGGGGAGTTTCATGACAGATACGCAGTATTTT. The full variable domain, completed using reference TRBV12-5 and TRBJ2-3, is DARVTQTPRHKVTEMGQEVTMRCQPILGHNTVFWYRQTMMQGLELLAYFRNRAPLDDSGMPKDRFSAEMPDATLATLKIQPSEPRDSAVYFCASGPGRGGSFMTDTQYFGPGTRLTVL.

The chain combines TRBV7-3 with TRBJ2-7, with 7 bases aligning to TRBD2. CDR1 and CDR2 from the germline V gene are SGHTA and FQGTGA. This CDR3 comprises 13 residues. V trimming: 8 bases; J trimming: 6 bases; junction bases outside the gene matches: 10. The CDR3 DNA reads as TGTGCCAGCCCTGGGGGGGTTCATTGCGAGCAGTACTTC. Translated, it gives CASPGGVHCEQYF.

This chain joins TRBV10-3 and TRBJ2-1; 9 nucleotides agree with TRBD1. The germline V gene encodes CDR1 ENHRY and CDR2 SYGVKD. The CDR3 is 15 amino acids. Trimming removed 6 bases from V and 2 bases from J; junction bases left unmatched: 5. The CDR3 region is CAIRGDRVAYNEQFF. The CDR3 nucleotides are TGTGCCATCAGGGGGGACAGGGTCGCCTACAATGAGCAGTTCTTC.

V and J are TRBV9 and TRBJ1-1, with D perhaps matching TRBD1 (5 bases). CDR3 length equals 13 residues. Germline V gives CDR1 SGDLS, CDR2 YYNGEE. Trimming stripped 6 bases from V and 5 bases from J, with 14 bases between. CDR3 bases: TGTGCCAGCACCAATCCCGGGGGAACTGAAGCTTTCTTT. Translated: CASTNPGGTEAFF.

The V and J genes are TRBV6-2 or TRBV6-3 and TRBJ1-1; D possibly corresponds to TRBD1 (6 bases). The CDR3 totals 13 residues. Deletions cut 2 bases from V and 6 bases from J, with 10 bases between. Germline V CDR1 and CDR2: MNHEY, SVGEGT. The CDR3 region has the DNA TGTGCCAGCAGTTACGCCAGGGGATCTGAAGCTTTCTTT. It specifies CASSYARGSEAFF.

V usage is TRBV5-6 and J usage is TRBJ2-7, with D perhaps matching TRBD2 (6 bases). The V end was cut by 3 bases, the J end by 7 bases, with 23 bases between. The CDR3 extends over 16 amino acids. The germline V gene has CDR1 SGHDT and CDR2 YYEEEE. CDR3 sequence reads: CASSSRRRGLGREQYF. In nucleotides, the CDR3 is TGTGCCAGCAGCTCACGTCGAAGGGGCCTTGGGAGGGAGCAGTACTTC.

The rearrangement uses TRBV14 and TRBJ2-2; D possibly corresponds to TRBD1 (6 bases). The germline V gene has CDR1 SGHDN and CDR2 FVKESK. The CDR3 extends over 14 amino acids. V lost 4 bases to trimming and J lost 6 bases, with 12 bases between them. Written as DNA, the CDR3 is TGTGCCAGCAGCCCAACTACAGGGCCCGGGGAGCTGTTTTTT. Its translation: CASSPTTGPGELFF. The whole variable domain, filled in from reference TRBV14 and TRBJ2-2, reads EAGVTQFPSHSVIEKGQTVTLRCDPISGHDNLYWYRRVMGKEIKFLLHFVKESKQDESGMPNNRFLAERTGGTYSTLKVQPAELEDSGVYFCASSPTTGPGELFFGEGSRLTVL.

The V and J genes are TRBV18 and TRBJ2-1, with TRBD1 matching 7 bases. Germline V CDR1 and CDR2: KGHSH, LQKENI. Unmatched junction bases numbered 1, after V lost 1 base and J lost 13 bases. This CDR3 comprises 11 residues. In DNA form, the CDR3 reads TGTGCCAGCTCACCACAGGGGGCTCAGTTCTTC. Translation: CASSPQGAQFF.

The chain recombines TRBV11-3 with TRBJ1-3; possibly TRBD1 for D (5 bases). V was clipped by 4 bases and J by 0 bases, with 7 bases between them. Germline V CDR1 and CDR2: SGHNT, YENEEA. This CDR3 comprises 14 residues. CDR3 nucleotides: TGTGCCAGCAGCTCCGACAGCTCTGGAAACACCATATATTTT. Translating gives CASSSDSSGNTIYF.

V usage is TRBV4-2 and J usage is TRBJ2-7; tentative D call: TRBD2 (5 bases). V shed 2 bases and J shed 4 bases, with 9 bases lying between them. CDR3 length: 13 amino acids. The germline V gene encodes CDR1 LGHNA and CDR2 YNFKEQ. The CDR3 sequence: CASSQSGIYEQYF. CDR3 coding DNA: TGTGCCAGCAGCCAATCGGGGATTTACGAGCAGTACTTC.

This clone came up a few times. This chain joins TRBV6-5 and TRBJ1-1; TRBD1 agrees at 7 bases. Trimming at V came to 6 bases and at J to 10 bases, leaving 11 bases not matched to a gene. CDR1 is MNHEY, CDR2 SVGAGI, per germline. This CDR3 spans 13 amino acids. CDR3 sequence (DNA): TGTGCCAGCAGGTTGAACAGGGGTTGGTCAGCTTTCTTT. Protein sequence: CASRLNRGWSAFF.

This clone was recorded once. V is TRBV6-1 and J is TRBJ1-2; 7 bases are shared with TRBD1. This CDR3 comprises 16 residues. Germline-derived CDR1 and CDR2 are MNHNS and SASEGT. V lost 4 bases to trimming and J lost 2 bases; unmatched junction nucleotides: 10. CDR3 nucleotides: TGTGCCAGCAGTGCTGGGTCCGGGACAGCCAACTATGGCTACACCTTC. Translation gives CASSAGSGTANYGYTF.

The count of this clone is one. The rearrangement links TRBV14 to TRBJ1-1, with TRBD1 matching over 9 bases. CDR1 and CDR2 (germline): SGHDN, FVKESK. The CDR3 runs 14 residues. J was trimmed by 6 bases and V by 0 bases; bases with no gene match: 2. The CDR3 sequence: CASSQEQGASEAFF. The CDR3 bases are TGTGCCAGCAGCCAAGAACAGGGGGCCTCTGAAGCTTTCTTT.

This chain links TRBV6-2 or TRBV6-3 with TRBJ1-1; weak D call: TRBD1 (6 bases). Trimming pared 5 bases from V and 7 bases from J, leaving 17 bases between. CDR3 size: 14 residues. Germline values: CDR1 MNHEY, CDR2 SVGEGT. The CDR3 DNA reads TGTGCCAGCAGTACCTGGGGGGGGGCAGGTGAAGCTTTCTTT. Its translation is CASSTWGGAGEAFF.

The chain recombines TRBV5-5 with TRBJ1-6; perhaps TRBD1 as D (6 bases). Trimming took 1 base from V and 11 from J, leaving 16 bases between them. CDR3 length: 15 amino acids. CDR1 is SGHKS, CDR2 YYEKEE, per germline (reference sequence). The CDR3 DNA reads TGTGCCAGCAGCTTGCCGGCGACAGGCTCCCCACCCCTCCACTTT. Protein sequence: CASSLPATGSPPLHF.

In DNA, the CDR3 is TGTGCCAGCAGTCTCGGGGTCAACTATGGCTACACCTTC. This gives the protein CASSLGVNYGYTF. The J gene is TRBJ1-2, the V gene TRBV3-1 (or the pseudogene TRBV3-2); D unclear. V was shortened by 6 bases and J by 2 bases, with 10 bases between the two germline ends. CDR1 is LGHDT and CDR2 is YNNKEL in the germline V gene (reference sequence). CDR3 length: 13 residues.

Only one count was recorded for this clone. J is TRBJ1-5 and V is TRBV4-3; D uncertain. Trimming shortened V by 0 bases and J by 0 bases, and 6 bases separated the two germline ends. Looked up from germline, CDR1 is LGHNA and CDR2 is YSLEER. This CDR3 region has 15 residues. The CDR3 is CASSQEANSNQPQHF. The DNA for the CDR3 is TGCGCCAGCAGCCAAGAAGCGAATAGCAATCAGCCCCAGCATTTT.

The rearrangement links TRBV12-5 to TRBJ1-2; D may be TRBD1 (5 bases). From germline, CDR1 is LGHNT and CDR2 FRNRAP. The CDR3 is 14 amino acids. V dropped 6 bases and J dropped 5 bases, with 16 bases sitting between them. This CDR3 is CASGLGDGGYGYTF. CDR3 sequence (DNA): TGTGCTAGTGGCCTGGGGGACGGGGGTTATGGCTACACCTTC.

This clone was seen only a few times. The genes are TRBV12-5 and TRBJ2-7; TRBD1 matches at 9 bases. CDR3 length: 16 residues. After removal of 7 bases from V and 0 bases from J, the junction contained 10 bases not matched to a gene. Germline lookup yields CDR1 LGHNT and CDR2 FRNRAP. CDR3: CASAQEGTGFSYEQYF. CDR3 DNA sequence: TGTGCTAGTGCCCAGGAGGGGACAGGGTTCTCCTACGAGCAGTACTTC.

This sequence joins TRBV5-1 and TRBJ1-1; D gene uncertain. V lost 0 bases and J 2 bases, leaving 8 bases between the germline ends. Germline V lookup: CDR1 SGHRS, CDR2 YFSETQ. The CDR3 is 14 amino acids. CDR3 nucleotides: TGCGCCAGCAGCTTGGTCCAGGCTAACACTGAAGCTTTCTTT. This encodes CASSLVQANTEAFF.

This chain joins TRBV24-1 and TRBJ2-2; TRBD1 aligns across 11 bases. This CDR3 comprises 16 residues. After removal of 5 bases from V and 5 bases from J, the junction contained 6 bases not matched to a gene. Germline assignment: CDR1 KGHDR and CDR2 SFDVKD. The CDR3 DNA reads as TGTGCCACCAGTGTCAGGACAGGGGGCGGGACCGGGGAGCTGTTTTTT. It translates to CATSVRTGGGTGELFF.

The gene calls are TRBV10-1 and TRBJ1-1; 7 bases are a match to TRBD1. This CDR3 spans 15 amino acids. The trim removed 5 bases at V and 4 bases at J, leaving 10 bases unmatched. Germline V gene data show CDR1 as WNHNN and CDR2 as SYGVQD (reference sequence). The CDR3 DNA reads as TGCGCCAGCAGTTACTTCACAGGGGACGTCACTGAAGCTTTCTTT. This codes for CASSYFTGDVTEAFF.

This sequence joins TRBV3-1 (or the pseudogene TRBV3-2) and TRBJ2-3, with 8 nucleotides matching TRBD1. Per germline, CDR1 LGHDT and CDR2 YNNKEL (reference sequence). The J segment lost 7 bases and the V segment lost 0 bases, leaving 9 bases of the junction unmatched. The CDR3 contains 16 residues. The CDR3 DNA follows: TGTGCCAGCAGCCAAGATCAGTCAGGGGGCAGTTATACGCAGTATTTT. Its translation: CASSQDQSGGSYTQYF.

Comment on this clone: The sample holds other DNA sequences that translate to the same CDR3. The CDR3 here is CASSLGTGNYGYTF. The CDR3 coding sequence is TGTGCCAGCAGCTTAGGGACGGGGAACTATGGCTACACCTTC. This sequence joins TRBV7-9 and TRBJ1-2; D remains unclear. Trimming left V 1 base short and J 2 bases short, with 8 bases between. CDR3 length equals 14 residues. Per germline, CDR1 SEHNR and CDR2 FQNEAQ (reference sequence).

V gene TRBV6-5 combines with J gene TRBJ1-1; possible D gene TRBD1, 5 bases. In germline, CDR1 is MNHEY, CDR2 SVGAGI. V lost 2 bases and J lost 5, with 12 bases in between. This CDR3 comprises 14 residues. CDR3 in DNA: TGTGCCAGCAGTTACGGAGGGCGGGGGACTGAAGCTTTCTTT. It is translated as CASSYGGRGTEAFF.

This rearrangement joins TRBV6-1 to TRBJ1-2; D not certain. Germline V gives CDR1 MNHNS, CDR2 SASEGT. This CDR3 is 14 amino acids long. V was shortened by 1 base and J by 1 base, with 7 bases between the two germline ends. CDR3 DNA: TGTGCCAGCAGTGAAGTATACAGTAACTATGGCTACACCTTC. Translation: CASSEVYSNYGYTF.